The present T cell receptor (beta chain) was sequenced within a study of blood T cell repertoires in COVID-19. Study-wide background: T cells, B-cell-depleted T cells, or PBMCs supplied cDNA or gDNA.

Produced via immunoSEQ multiplex PCR; TCRdb's table is partial and in-frame only. This sample yields about 130,000 clones, of which about 89% are seen a single time; more than 9.5% belongs to the top ten. One Seattle source followed patients from active infection through their disease course. The sequencing sample was made of peripheral blood. The sequence came from a woman aged 70 to 79 with COVID-19, enrolled during active disease.

The CDR3 DNA reads as TGTGCCAGCAGCTTAGTACTTGGGGCACGGGGGGCGAACACAGATACGCAGTATTTT. Encoded protein: CASSLVLGARGANTDTQYF. The chain uses TRBV7-2 and TRBJ2-3, with TRBD2 as a possible D gene (7 bases). With 1 base removed from V and 2 bases from J, the gap between germline ends came to 22 bases. This CDR3 contains 19 residues. Germline CDR1 is SGHTA and CDR2 is FQGNSA.